This section outlines one T cell receptor beta chain sequence together with its context. The sample belongs to a study of control samples from healthy donors and cancer patients. TCRdb keeps only in-frame clones here, not all; method: immunoSEQ multiplex PCR. The table has fewer than 85,000 clones, around 91% seen once. CDR3 length equals 13 residues. V lost 4 bases to trimming and J lost 6 bases, with 11 bases between them. CDR1 is SGHNT and CDR2 is YYREEE in the germline V gene (reference sequence). This receptor was identified in a man in his fifties in good health. Sequencing was done on a sample of blood. The rearrangement joins TRBV5-4 to TRBJ1-5; D is perhaps TRBD1 (6 bases). The DNA of the CDR3 is TGTGCCAGCAGCCAGGGGAGTAGTCAGCCCCAGCATTTT. The encoded protein is CASSQGSSQPQHF.